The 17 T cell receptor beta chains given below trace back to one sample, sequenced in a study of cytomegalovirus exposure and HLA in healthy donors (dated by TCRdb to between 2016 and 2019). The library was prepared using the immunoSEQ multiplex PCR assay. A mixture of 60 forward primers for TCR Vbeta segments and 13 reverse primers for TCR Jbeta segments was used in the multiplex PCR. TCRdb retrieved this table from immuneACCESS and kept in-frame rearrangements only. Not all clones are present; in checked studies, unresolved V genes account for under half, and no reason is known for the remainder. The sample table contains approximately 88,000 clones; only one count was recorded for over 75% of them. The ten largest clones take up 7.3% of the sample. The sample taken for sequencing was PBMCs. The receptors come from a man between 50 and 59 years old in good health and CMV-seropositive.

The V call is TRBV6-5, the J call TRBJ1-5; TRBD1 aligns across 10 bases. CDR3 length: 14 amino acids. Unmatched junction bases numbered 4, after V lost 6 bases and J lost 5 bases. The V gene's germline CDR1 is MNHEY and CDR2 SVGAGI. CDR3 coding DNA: TGTGCCAGCAGAGGACAGGGGGAGTATCAGCCCCAGCATTTT. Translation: CASRGQGEYQPQHF.

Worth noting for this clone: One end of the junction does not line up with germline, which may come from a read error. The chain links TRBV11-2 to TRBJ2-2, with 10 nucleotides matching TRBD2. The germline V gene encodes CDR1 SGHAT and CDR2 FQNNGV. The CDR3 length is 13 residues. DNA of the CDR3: TGTGCCAGCAGCCGAGAAATAGCGGGGGGGCTGTTTTTT. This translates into CASSREIAGGLFF.

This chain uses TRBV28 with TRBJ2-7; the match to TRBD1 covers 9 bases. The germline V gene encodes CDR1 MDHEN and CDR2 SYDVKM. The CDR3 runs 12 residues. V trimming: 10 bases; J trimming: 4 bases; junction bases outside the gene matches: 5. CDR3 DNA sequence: TGTGCCACCGGGACAGGGACTTACGAGCAGTACTTC. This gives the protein CATGTGTYEQYF.

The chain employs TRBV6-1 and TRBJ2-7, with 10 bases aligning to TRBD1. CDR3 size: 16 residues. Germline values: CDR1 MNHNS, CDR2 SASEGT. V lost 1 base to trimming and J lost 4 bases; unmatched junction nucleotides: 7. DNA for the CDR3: TGTGCCAGCAGTGAAGTGCTGACAGGGGGCTGGTACGAGCAGTACTTC. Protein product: CASSEVLTGGWYEQYF.

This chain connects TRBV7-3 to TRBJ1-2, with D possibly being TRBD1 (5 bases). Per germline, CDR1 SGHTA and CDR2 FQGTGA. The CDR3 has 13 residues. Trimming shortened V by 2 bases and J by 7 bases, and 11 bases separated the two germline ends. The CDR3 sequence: CASSLGGKAGYTF. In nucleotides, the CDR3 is TGTGCCAGCAGCTTAGGGGGGAAGGCTGGCTACACCTTC.

CDR3 amino acids: CASTGGGSNTGELFF. CDR3 in DNA: TGTGCCTCCACGGGGGGGGGCTCGAACACCGGGGAGCTGTTTTTT. The chain links TRBV5-8 to TRBJ2-2; 8 positions agree with TRBD2. The CDR3 spans 15 residues. Trimming took 10 bases from V and 0 from J; bases not matched to a gene: 8. CDR1 and CDR2 from the germline V gene are SGHTS and YDEGEE.

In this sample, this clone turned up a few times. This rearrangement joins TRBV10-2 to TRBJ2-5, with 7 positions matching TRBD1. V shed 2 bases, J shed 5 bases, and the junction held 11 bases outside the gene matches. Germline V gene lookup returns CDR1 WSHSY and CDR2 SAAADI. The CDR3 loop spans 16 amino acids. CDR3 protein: CASSETSGTAVETQYF. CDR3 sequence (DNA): TGCGCCAGCAGTGAGACGTCCGGGACAGCCGTCGAGACCCAGTACTTC.

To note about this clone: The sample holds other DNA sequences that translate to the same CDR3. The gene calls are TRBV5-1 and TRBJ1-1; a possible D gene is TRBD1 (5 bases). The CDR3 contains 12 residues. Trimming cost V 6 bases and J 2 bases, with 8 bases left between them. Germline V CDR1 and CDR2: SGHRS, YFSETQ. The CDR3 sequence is CASKDTNTEAFF. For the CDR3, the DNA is TGCGCCAGCAAGGACACCAACACTGAAGCTTTCTTT.

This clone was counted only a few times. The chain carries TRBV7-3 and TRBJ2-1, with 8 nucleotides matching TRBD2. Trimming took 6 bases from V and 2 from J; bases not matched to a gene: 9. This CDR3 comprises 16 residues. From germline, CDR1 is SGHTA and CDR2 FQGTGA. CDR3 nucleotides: TGTGCCAGCAGTCTCAGAGCGGGGGATACCTACAATGAGCAGTTCTTC. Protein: CASSLRAGDTYNEQFF.

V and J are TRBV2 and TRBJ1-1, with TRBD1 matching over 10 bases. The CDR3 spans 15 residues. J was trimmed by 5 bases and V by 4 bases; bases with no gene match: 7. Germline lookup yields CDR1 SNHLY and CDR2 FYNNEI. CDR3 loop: CASSVGTGVMTEAFF. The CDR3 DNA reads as TGTGCCAGCAGTGTTGGGACAGGGGTTATGACTGAAGCTTTCTTT.

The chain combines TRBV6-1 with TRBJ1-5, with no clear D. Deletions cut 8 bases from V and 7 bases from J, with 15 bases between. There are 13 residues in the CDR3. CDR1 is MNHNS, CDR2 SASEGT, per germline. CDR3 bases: TGTGCCAGCCGGCAGGCTAATCGCCAGCCCCAGCATTTT. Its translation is CASRQANRQPQHF.

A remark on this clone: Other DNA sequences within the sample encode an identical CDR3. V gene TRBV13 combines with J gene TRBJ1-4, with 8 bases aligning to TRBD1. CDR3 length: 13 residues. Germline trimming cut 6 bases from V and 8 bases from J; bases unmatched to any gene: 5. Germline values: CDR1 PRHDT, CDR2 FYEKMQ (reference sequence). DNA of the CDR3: TGTGCCAGCAGGCAGGGGGCCCGCGAAAAACTGTTTTTT. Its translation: CASRQGAREKLFF.

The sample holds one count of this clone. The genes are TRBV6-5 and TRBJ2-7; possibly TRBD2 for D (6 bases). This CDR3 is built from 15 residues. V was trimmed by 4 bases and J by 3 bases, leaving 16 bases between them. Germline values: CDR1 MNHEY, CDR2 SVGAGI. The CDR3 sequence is CASSFDRDGGYEQYF. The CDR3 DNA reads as TGTGCCAGCAGTTTCGACCGGGACGGGGGCTACGAGCAGTACTTC.

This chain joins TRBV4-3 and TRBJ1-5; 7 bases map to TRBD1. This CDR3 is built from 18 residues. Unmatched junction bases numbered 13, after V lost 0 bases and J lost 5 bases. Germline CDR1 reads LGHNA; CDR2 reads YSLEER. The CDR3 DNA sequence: TGCGCCAGCAGCCAAGAAAGATTCGGGGACGACAGGGATCAGCCCCAGCATTTT. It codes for CASSQERFGDDRDQPQHF.

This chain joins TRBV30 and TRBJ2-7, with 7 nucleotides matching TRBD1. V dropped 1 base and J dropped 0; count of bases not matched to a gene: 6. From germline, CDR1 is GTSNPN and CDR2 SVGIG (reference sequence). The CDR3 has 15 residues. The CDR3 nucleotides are TGTGCCTGGAGTGGGGGACAGACGAGCTCCTACGAGCAGTACTTC. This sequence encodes CAWSGGQTSSYEQYF.

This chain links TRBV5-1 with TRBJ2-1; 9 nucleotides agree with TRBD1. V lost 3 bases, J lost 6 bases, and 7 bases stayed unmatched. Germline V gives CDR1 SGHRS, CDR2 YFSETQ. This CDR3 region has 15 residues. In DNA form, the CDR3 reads TGCGCCAGCAGCTCAACAGGGGGCTCAGGCAATGAGCAGTTCTTC. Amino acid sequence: CASSSTGGSGNEQFF.

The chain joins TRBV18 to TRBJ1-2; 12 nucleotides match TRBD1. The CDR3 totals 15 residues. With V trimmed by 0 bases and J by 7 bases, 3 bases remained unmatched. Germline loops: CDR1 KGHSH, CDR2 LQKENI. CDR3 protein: CASSPPGQGARGYTF. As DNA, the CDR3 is TGTGCCAGCTCACCACCGGGACAGGGGGCTCGTGGCTACACCTTC.